The clone carrying this T cell receptor (beta chain) was counted a few times. An end of the junction does not agree with germline; a read error may underlie this. From the RT-PCR reads, TCRdb called clonotypes with MiXCR, one entry per CDR3 protein. The table includes about 680,000 distinct CDR3 sequences, around 14% detected once. The CDR3 runs 15 residues. Germline loops: CDR1 DFQATT, CDR2 SNEGSKA (reference sequence). The chain carries TRBV20-1 and TRBJ2-1, with D perhaps TRBD1 or TRBD2 (5 bases each). The receptor comes from a female donor in good health, serving as a healthy control. The sample consisted of memory CD4+ T cells from blood. In DNA form, the CDR3 reads TGCAGTGCTAGAGGGGCAGGGAGCTCCTCCAATGAGCAGTTCTTC. Translating gives CSARGAGSSSNEQFF.